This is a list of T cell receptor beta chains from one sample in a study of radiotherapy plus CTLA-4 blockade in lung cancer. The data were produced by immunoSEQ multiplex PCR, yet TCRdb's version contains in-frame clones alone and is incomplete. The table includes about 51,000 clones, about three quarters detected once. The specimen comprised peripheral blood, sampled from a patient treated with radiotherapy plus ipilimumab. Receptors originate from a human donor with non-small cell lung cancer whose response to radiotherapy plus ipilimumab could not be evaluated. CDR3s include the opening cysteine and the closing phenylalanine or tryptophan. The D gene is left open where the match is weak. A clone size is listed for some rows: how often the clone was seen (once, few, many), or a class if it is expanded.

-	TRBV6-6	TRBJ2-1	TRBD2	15	CASTTSGSAYNEQFF	TGTGCCAGCACTACTAGCGGGAGTGCTTACAATGAGCAGTTCTTC
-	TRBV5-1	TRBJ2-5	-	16	CASSLGGRGGEETQYF	TGCGCCAGCAGCTTAGGAGGGAGGGGGGGAGAGGAGACCCAGTACTTC
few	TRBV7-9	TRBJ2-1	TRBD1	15	CAGSTGQGHYNEQFF	TGTGCCGGGAGCACAGGACAGGGCCACTACAATGAGCAGTTCTTC
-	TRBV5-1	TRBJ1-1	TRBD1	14	CASSLTGVDTEAFF	TGCGCCAGCAGCTTGACAGGGGTGGACACTGAAGCTTTCTTT
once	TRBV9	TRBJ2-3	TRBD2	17	CASSVEVAGGPTDTQYF	TGTGCCAGCAGCGTAGAGGTAGCGGGAGGCCCTACAGATACGCAGTATTTT
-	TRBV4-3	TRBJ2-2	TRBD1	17	CASSPGQGREFTGELFF	TGCGCCAGCAGCCCCGGACAGGGGAGAGAATTCACCGGGGAGCTGTTTTTT
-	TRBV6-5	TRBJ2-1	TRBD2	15	CASSLRLASYNEQFF	TGTGCCAGCAGTCTCCGACTAGCTAGTTACAATGAGCAGTTCTTC
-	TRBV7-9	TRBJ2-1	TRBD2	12	CASSPRGDEQFF	TGTGCCAGCAGCCCGCGGGGGGATGAGCAGTTCTTC
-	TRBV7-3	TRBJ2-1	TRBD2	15	CASAMGLAGYNEQFF	TGTGCCAGCGCGATGGGACTAGCGGGATACAATGAGCAGTTCTTC
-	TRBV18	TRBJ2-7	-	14	CASSTLPGEDEQYF	TGTGCCAGCTCAACTCTACCGGGTGAGGACGAGCAGTACTTC
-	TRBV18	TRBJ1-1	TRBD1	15	CASSPPNRGWTEAFF	TGTGCCAGCTCACCACCGAACAGGGGGTGGACTGAAGCTTTCTTT
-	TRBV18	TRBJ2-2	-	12	CASSPRARELFF	TGTGCCAGCTCACCACGGGCCCGGGAGCTGTTTTTT
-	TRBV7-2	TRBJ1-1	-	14	CASSAQAGARPTFF	TGTGCCAGCAGCGCTCAGGCGGGCGCCCGCCCCACTTTCTTT
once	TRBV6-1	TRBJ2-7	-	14	CASSEGQGGYEQYF	TGTGCCAGCAGTGAAGGGCAGGGCGGCTACGAGCAGTACTTC
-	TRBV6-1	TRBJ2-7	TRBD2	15	CASSLAGGPTYEQYF	TGTGCCAGCAGTCTAGCGGGAGGCCCCACCTACGAGCAGTACTTC
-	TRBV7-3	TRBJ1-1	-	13	CASSLQGNTEAFF	TGTGCCAGCAGCTTACAGGGGAACACTGAAGCTTTCTTT
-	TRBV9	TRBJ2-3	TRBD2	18	CASSETSGGAGSTDTQYF	TGTGCCAGCAGCGAAACTAGCGGGGGGGCCGGGAGCACAGATACGCAGTATTTT
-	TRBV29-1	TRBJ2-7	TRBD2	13	CSVEGTSRYEQYF	TGCAGCGTTGAAGGGACTAGCAGATACGAGCAGTACTTC
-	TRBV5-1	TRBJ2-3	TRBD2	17	CASSPVLAGVSTDTQYF	TGCGCCAGCAGCCCGGTCCTAGCGGGGGTCAGCACAGATACGCAGTATTTT
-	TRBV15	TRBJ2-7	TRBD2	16	CATSTRLAGVGYEQYF	TGTGCCACCAGCACCCGACTAGCGGGAGTCGGGTACGAGCAGTACTTC
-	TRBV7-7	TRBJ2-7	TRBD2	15	CASSRAAGGHHEQYF	TGTGCCAGCAGCCGGGCAGCGGGGGGCCACCACGAGCAGTACTTC
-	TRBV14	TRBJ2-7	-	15	CATSIGASYAYEQYF	TGTGCCACCTCCATTGGGGCGTCTTATGCCTACGAGCAGTACTTC
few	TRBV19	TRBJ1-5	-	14	CASREYHSNQPQHF	TGTGCCAGTAGAGAGTACCATAGCAATCAGCCCCAGCATTTT
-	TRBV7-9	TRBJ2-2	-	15	CASSRDSVNTGELFF	TGTGCCAGCAGCCGGGACTCTGTGAACACCGGGGAGCTGTTTTTT
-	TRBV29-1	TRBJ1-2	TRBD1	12	CSAYTGGQGYTF	TGCAGCGCGTATACAGGGGGACAGGGCTACACCTTC
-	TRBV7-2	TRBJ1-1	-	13	CASSLRQRTEAFF	TGTGCCAGCAGCTTGAGGCAGCGGACTGAAGCTTTCTTT
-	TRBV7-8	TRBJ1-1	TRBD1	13	CASSLVPGGEAFF	TGTGCCAGCAGCTTAGTCCCAGGGGGTGAAGCTTTCTTT
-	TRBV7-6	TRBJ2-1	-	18	CASSLVGVTGYSYNEQFF	TGTGCCAGCAGCTTAGTAGGGGTCACAGGGTACTCCTACAATGAGCAGTTCTTC
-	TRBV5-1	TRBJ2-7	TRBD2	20	CASSFARGARGSGSFNEQYF	TGCGCCAGCAGCTTCGCACGAGGGGCCCGGGGTAGCGGGAGCTTCAACGAGCAGTACTTC
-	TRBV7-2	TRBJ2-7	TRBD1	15	CASSSGGSSSYEQYF	TGTGCCAGCAGCTCAGGGGGTAGCAGCTCCTACGAGCAGTACTTC
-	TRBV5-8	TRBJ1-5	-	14	CASNQGLGNQPQHF	TGTGCCAGCAATCAGGGTTTGGGCAATCAGCCCCAGCATTTT
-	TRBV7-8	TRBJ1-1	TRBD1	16	CASSYARGRPNTEAFF	TGTGCCAGCAGCTACGCCAGGGGGCGGCCCAACACTGAAGCTTTCTTT
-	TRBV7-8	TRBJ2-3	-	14	CASSLVRRADTQYF	TGTGCCAGCAGCTTAGTTAGAAGAGCAGATACGCAGTATTTT
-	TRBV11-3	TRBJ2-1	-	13	CASSLGQYNEQFF	TGTGCCAGCAGCTTAGGACAGTACAATGAGCAGTTCTTC
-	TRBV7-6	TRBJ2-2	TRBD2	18	CASSYGTSGVAFTGELFF	TGTGCCAGCAGCTACGGGACTAGCGGGGTAGCTTTCACCGGGGAGCTGTTTTTT
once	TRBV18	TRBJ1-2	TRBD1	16	CASSPWTGSSNYGYTF	TGTGCCAGCTCACCATGGACAGGGTCCTCTAACTATGGCTACACCTTC
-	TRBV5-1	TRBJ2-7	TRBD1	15	CASSLGQGFRYEQYF	TGCGCCAGCAGCTTGGGACAGGGTTTTAGGTACGAGCAGTACTTC
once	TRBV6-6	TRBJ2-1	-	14	CASTDRDSYNEQFF	TGTGCCAGCACAGACAGAGACTCCTACAATGAGCAGTTCTTC
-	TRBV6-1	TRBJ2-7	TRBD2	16	CASSESGRREGYEQYF	TGTGCCAGCAGTGAGTCCGGTCGGCGGGAGGGCTACGAGCAGTACTTC
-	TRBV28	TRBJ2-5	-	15	CASSLWDTTQETQYF	TGTGCCAGCAGTTTGTGGGACACAACACAAGAGACCCAGTACTTC
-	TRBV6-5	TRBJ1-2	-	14	CASKRFESMNGYTF	TGTGCCAGCAAACGATTCGAATCTATGAACGGCTACACCTTC
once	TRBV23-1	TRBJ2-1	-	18	CASSRGAWLALSYNEQFF	TGCGCCAGCAGTCGAGGCGCGTGGTTGGCGCTGTCCTACAATGAGCAGTTCTTC
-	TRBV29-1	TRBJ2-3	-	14	CSVEVPGSTDTQYF	TGCAGCGTTGAAGTACCAGGTAGCACAGATACGCAGTATTTT
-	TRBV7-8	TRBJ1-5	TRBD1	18	CASSSSRGRKYSNQPQHF	TGTGCCAGCAGCTCCAGCAGGGGGCGGAAATATAGCAATCAGCCCCAGCATTTT
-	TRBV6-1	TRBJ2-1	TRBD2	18	CASSELIGLAGSHNEQFF	TGTGCCAGCAGTGAACTTATCGGACTAGCGGGATCCCACAATGAGCAGTTCTTC
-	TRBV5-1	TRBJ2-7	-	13	CASSLDVAAEQYF	TGCGCCAGCAGCTTGGACGTAGCGGCCGAGCAGTACTTC
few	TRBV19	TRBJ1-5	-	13	CASSAGSNQPQHF	TGTGCCAGTAGTGCAGGGAGCAATCAGCCCCAGCATTTT